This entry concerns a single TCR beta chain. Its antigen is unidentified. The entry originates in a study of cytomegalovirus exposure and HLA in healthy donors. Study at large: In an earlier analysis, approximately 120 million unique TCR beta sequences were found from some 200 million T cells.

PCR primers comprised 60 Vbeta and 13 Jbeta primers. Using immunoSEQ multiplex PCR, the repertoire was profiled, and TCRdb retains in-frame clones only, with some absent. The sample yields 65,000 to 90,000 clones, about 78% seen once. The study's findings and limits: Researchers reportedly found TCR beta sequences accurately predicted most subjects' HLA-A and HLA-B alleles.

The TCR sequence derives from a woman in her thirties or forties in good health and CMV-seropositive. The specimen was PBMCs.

CDR3 protein: CASNSLYGYTF. The CDR3, as DNA: TGTGCAAGTAACAGTCTCTATGGCTACACCTTC. The V call is TRBV12-2, the J call TRBJ1-2; the DNA was not compared with TRBD1, the D call given in the table. TRBV12-2 is noted as a pseudogene. The CDR3 consists of 11 residues.